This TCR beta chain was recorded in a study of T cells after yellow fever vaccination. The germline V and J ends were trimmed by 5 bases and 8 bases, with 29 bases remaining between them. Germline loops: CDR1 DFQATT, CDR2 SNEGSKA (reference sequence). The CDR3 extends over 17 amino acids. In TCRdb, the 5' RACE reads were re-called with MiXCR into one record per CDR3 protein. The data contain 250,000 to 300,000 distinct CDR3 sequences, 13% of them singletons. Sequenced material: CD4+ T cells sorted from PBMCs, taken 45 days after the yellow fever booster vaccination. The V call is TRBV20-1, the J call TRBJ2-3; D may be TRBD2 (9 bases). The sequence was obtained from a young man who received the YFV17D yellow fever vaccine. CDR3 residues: CSAAALQGDSGGGTQYF. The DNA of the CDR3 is TGCAGTGCTGCTGCGCTACAGGGGGATAGCGGGGGAGGTACGCAGTATTTT.